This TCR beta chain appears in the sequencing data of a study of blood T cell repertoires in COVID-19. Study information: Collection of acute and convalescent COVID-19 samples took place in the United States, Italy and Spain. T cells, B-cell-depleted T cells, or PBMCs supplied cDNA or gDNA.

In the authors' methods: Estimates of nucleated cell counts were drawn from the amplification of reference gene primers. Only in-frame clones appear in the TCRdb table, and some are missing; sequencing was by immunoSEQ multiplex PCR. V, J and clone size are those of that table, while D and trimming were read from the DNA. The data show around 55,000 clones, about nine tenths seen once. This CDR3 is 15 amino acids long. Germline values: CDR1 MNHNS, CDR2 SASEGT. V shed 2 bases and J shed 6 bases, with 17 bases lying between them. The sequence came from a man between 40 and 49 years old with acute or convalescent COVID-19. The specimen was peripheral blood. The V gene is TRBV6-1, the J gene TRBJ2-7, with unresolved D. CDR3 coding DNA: TGTGCCAGCAGTGAACGAGTATCGCCAATAGTCGAGCAGTACTTC. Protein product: CASSERVSPIVEQYF.